This T cell receptor beta chain was captured in a study of cytomegalovirus exposure and HLA in healthy donors. Primers for the PCR totalled 60 Vbeta and 13 Jbeta. The protocol was immunoSEQ multiplex PCR, while the TCRdb copy is restricted to in-frame clones and leaves out a portion. The sample yields 150,000 to 200,000 clones, about 77% seen once. The CDR3 runs 15 residues. J was trimmed by 6 bases and V by 4 bases; bases with no gene match: 12. Germline values: CDR1 SGDLS, CDR2 YYNGEE. The sequence derives from a man younger than 35 in good health and CMV-seropositive. The material sequenced was PBMCs. J is TRBJ2-7 and V is TRBV9, with 8 positions matching TRBD2. The CDR3 loop reads CASSPTVSGNGEQYF. In DNA form, the CDR3 reads TGTGCCAGCAGCCCAACCGTTAGCGGGAACGGCGAGCAGTACTTC.